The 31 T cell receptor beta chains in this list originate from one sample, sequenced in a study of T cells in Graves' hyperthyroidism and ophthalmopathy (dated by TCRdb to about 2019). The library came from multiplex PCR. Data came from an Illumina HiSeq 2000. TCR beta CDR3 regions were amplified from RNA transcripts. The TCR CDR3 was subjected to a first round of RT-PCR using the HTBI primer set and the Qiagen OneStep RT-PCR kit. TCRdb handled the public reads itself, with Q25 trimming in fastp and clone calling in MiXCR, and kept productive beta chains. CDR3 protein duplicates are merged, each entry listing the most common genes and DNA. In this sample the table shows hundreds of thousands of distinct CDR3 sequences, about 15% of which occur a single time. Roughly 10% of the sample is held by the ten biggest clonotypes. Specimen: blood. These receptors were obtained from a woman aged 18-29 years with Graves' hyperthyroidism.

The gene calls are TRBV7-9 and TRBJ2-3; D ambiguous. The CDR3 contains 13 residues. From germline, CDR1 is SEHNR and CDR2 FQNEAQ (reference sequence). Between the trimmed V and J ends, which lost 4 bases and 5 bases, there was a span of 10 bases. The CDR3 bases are TGTGCCAGCAGCTATTCCAAAGGAGATACGCAGTATTTT. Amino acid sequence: CASSYSKGDTQYF. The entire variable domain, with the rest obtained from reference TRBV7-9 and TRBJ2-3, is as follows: DTGVSQNPRHKITKRGQNVTFRCDPISEHNRLYWYRQTLGQGPEFLTYFQNEAQLEKSRLLSDRFSAERPKGSFSTLEIQRTEQGDSAMYLCASSYSKGDTQYFGPGTRLTVL.

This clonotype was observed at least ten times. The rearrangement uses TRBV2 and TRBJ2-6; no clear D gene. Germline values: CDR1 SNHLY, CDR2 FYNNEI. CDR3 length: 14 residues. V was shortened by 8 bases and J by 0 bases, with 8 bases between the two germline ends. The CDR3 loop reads CASVGDSGANVLTF. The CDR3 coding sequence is TGTGCCAGCGTTGGGGACTCTGGGGCCAACGTCCTGACTTTC.

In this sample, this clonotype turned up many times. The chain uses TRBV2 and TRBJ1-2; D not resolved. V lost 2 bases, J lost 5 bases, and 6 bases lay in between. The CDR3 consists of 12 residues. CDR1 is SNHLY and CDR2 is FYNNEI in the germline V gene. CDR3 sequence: CASSEWRYGYTF. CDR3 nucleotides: TGTGCCAGCAGTGAATGGCGGTATGGCTACACCTTC.

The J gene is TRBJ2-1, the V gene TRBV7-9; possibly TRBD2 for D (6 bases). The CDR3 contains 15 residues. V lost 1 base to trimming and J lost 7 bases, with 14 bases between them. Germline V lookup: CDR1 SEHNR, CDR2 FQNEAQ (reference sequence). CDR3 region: CASSLDFGSLNEQFF. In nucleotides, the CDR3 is TGTGCCAGCAGCTTAGACTTCGGGAGTCTGAATGAGCAGTTCTTC.

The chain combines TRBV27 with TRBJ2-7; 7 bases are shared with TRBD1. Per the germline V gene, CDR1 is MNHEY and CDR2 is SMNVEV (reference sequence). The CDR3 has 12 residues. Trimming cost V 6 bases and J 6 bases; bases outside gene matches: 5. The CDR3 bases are TGTGCCAGCAGACCGCACAGGGGCGAGCAGTACTTC. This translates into CASRPHRGEQYF.

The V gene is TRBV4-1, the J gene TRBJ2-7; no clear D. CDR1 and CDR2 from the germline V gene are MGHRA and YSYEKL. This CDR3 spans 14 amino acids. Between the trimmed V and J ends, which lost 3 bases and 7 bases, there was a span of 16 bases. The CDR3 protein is CASSQAPEWDEQYF. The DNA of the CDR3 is TGCGCCAGCAGCCAGGCCCCCGAATGGGATGAGCAGTACTTC.

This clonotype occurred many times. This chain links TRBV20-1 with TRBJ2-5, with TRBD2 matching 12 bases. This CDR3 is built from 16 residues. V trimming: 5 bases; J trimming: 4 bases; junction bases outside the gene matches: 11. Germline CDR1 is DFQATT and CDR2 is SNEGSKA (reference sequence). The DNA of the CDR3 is TGCAGTGCTCCGTGGCGACTAGCGGGAGTCCTAGAGACCCAGTACTTC. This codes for CSAPWRLAGVLETQYF.

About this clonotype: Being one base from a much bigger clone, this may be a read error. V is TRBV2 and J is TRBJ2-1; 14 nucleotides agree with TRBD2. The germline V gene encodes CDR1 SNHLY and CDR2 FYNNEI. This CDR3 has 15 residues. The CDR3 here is CASSGTSGSRGELFF. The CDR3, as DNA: TGTGCCAGCAGCGGGACTAGCGGGAGCAGGGGTGAGCTGTTCTTC.

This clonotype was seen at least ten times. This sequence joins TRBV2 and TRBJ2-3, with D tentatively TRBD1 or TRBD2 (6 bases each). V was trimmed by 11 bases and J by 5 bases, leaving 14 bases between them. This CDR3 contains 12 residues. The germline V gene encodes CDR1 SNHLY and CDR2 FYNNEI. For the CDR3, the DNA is TGTGCCGTAACAGGGAGGCTAGATACGCAGTATTTT. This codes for CAVTGRLDTQYF.

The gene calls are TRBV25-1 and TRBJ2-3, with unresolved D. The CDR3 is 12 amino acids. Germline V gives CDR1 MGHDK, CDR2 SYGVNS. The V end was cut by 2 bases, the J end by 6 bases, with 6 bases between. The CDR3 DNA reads TGTGCCAGCAGTGAAATGGGGGATACGCAGTATTTT. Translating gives CASSEMGDTQYF.

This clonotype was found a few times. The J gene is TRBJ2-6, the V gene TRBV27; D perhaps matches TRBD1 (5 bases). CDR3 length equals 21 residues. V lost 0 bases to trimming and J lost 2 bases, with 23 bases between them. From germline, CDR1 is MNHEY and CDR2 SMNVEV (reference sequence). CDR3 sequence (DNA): TGTGCCAGCAGTTTATCGGCCTTCTTCGGGCAGGGCTGGGCTGGGGCCAACGTCCTGACTTTC. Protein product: CASSLSAFFGQGWAGANVLTF.

The CDR3 nucleotides are TGCAGCGTTACGGGGACAGGGTCTCCCGGGGAGCTGTTTTTT. Translation: CSVTGTGSPGELFF. The V gene is TRBV29-1, the J gene TRBJ2-2; 9 bases are a match to TRBD1. V lost 5 bases, J lost 6 bases, and 7 bases stayed unmatched. The CDR3 sequence is 14 residues long. Germline loops: CDR1 SQVTM, CDR2 ANQGSEA.

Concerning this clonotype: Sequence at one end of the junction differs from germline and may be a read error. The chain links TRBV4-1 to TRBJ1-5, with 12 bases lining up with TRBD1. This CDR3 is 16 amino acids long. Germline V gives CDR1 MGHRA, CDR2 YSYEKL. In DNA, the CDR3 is TGCGCCAACAGCCAACCGGGACAGGGGGCACGTCAGCCCCAGCATTTT. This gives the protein CANSQPGQGARQPQHF.

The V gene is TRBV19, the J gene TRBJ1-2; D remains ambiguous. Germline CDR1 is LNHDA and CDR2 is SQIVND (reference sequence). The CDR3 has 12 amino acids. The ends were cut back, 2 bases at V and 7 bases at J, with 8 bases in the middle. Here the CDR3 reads CASSIPPGGYTF. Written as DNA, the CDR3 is TGTGCCAGTAGTATACCGCCGGGTGGCTACACCTTC.

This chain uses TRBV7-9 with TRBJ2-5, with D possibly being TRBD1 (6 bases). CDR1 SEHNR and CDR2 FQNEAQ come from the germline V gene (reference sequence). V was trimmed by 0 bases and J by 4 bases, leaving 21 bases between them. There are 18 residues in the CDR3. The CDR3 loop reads CASSLASGQGSDRETQYF. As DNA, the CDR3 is TGTGCCAGCAGCTTAGCGAGTGGGCAGGGGTCGGATCGAGAGACCCAGTACTTC.

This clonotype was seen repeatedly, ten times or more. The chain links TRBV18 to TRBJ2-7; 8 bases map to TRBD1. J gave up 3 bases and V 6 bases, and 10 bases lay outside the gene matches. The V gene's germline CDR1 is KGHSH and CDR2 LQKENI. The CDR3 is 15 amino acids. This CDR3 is CASSPPGQVFYEQYF. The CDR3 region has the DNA TGTGCCAGCTCGCCCCCGGGACAGGTCTTCTACGAGCAGTACTTC.

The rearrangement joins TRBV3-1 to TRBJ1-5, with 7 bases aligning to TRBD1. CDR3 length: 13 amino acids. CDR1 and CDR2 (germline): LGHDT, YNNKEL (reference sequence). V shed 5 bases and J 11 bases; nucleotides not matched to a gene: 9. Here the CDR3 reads CASSYSGTATQHF. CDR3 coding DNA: TGTGCCAGCAGCTACTCCGGGACAGCTACCCAGCATTTT.

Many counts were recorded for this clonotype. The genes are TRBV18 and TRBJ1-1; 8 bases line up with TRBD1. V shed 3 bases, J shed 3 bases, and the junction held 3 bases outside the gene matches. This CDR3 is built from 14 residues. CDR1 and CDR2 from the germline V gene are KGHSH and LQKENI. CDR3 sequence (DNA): TGTGCCAGCTCACCTACGACAGGGGACACTGAAGCTTTCTTT. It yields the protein CASSPTTGDTEAFF.

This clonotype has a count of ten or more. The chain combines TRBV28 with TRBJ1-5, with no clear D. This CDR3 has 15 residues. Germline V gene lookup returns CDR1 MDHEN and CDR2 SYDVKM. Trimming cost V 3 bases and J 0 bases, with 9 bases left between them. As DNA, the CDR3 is TGTGCCAGCAGTTTCTACGGGTTTAGCAATCAGCCCCAGCATTTT. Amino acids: CASSFYGFSNQPQHF.

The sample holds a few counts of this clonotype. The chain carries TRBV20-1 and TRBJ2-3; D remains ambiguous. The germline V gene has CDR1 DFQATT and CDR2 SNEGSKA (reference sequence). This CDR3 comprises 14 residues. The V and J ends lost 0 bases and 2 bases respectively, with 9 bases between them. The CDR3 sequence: CSARDPGNTDTQYF. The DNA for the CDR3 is TGCAGTGCTAGAGATCCGGGCAACACAGATACGCAGTATTTT.

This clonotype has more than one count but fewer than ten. CDR3 amino acids: CAWSAYQDTQYF. The CDR3 DNA follows: TGTGCCTGGAGTGCCTATCAAGATACGCAGTATTTT. The rearrangement joins TRBV30 to TRBJ2-3; D is ambiguous. The V end lost 1 base, the J end lost 5 bases, and 7 bases lay between the germline ends. Germline V gene lookup returns CDR1 GTSNPN and CDR2 SVGIG (reference sequence). The CDR3 is made up of 12 amino acids.

The CDR3 spells CATGQRGSSYEQYF. The DNA for the CDR3 is TGTGCCACCGGGCAACGGGGCAGCTCCTACGAGCAGTACTTC. This chain links TRBV15 with TRBJ2-7, with D perhaps given as TRBD1 or TRBD2 (5 bases each). V lost 8 bases and J 0 bases, leaving 14 bases between the germline ends. CDR1 and CDR2 (germline): LNHNV, YYDKDF (reference sequence). The CDR3 has 14 residues.

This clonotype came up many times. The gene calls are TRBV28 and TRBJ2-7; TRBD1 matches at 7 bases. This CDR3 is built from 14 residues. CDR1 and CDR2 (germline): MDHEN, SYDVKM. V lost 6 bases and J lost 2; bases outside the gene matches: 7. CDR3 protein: CASSSRTGTYEQYF. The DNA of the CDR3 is TGTGCCAGCAGCTCCAGGACAGGTACCTACGAGCAGTACTTC.

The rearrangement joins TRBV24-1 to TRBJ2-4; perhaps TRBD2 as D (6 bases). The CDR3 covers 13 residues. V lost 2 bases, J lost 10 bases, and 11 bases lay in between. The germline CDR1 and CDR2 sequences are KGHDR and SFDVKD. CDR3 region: CATSDSSRGIQYF. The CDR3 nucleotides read TGTGCCACCAGTGATTCTTCCCGGGGGATTCAGTACTTC.

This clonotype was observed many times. CDR3 loop: CASSLDELEQYF. CDR3 coding DNA: TGTGCCAGCAGCTTAGATGAGCTCGAGCAGTACTTC. V usage is TRBV7-9 and J usage is TRBJ2-7; D unresolved. Deletions cut 1 base from V and 6 bases from J, with 7 bases between. CDR3 length: 12 residues. In germline, CDR1 is SEHNR, CDR2 FQNEAQ (reference sequence).

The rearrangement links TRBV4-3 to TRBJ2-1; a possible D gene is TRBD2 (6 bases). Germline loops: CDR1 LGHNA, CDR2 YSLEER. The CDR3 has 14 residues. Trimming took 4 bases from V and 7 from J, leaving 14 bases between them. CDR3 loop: CASSRRRGGNEQFF. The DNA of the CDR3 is TGCGCCAGCAGCCGGAGGCGGGGTGGGAATGAGCAGTTCTTC.

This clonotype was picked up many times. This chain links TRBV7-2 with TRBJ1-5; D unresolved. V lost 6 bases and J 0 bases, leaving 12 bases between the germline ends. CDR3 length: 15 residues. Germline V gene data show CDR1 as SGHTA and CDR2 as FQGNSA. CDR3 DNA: TGTGCCAGCAGTCCCGACGGATATAGCAATCAGCCCCAGCATTTT. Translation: CASSPDGYSNQPQHF.

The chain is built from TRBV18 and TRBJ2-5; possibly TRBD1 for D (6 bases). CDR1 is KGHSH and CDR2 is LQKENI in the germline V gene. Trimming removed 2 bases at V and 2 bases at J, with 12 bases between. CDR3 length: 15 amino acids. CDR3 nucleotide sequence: TGTGCCAGCTCACCATGGGGGCAGGCTCAAGAGACCCAGTACTTC. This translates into CASSPWGQAQETQYF.

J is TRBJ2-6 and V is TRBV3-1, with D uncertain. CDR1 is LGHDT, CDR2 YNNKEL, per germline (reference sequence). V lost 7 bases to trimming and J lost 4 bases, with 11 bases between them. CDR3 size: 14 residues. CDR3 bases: TGTGCCAGCACCCCAACGGCAGGGGCCAACGTCCTGACTTTC. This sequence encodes CASTPTAGANVLTF.

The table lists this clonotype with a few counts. The CDR3 nucleotides read TGTGCCAGTAACCTCTTCCTTTGGGCAGATACGCAGTATTTT. Translated: CASNLFLWADTQYF. V gene TRBV19 combines with J gene TRBJ2-3; D is uncertain. This CDR3 is built from 14 residues. Trimming pared 7 bases from V and 4 bases from J, leaving 15 bases between. Germline V CDR1 and CDR2: LNHDA, SQIVND (reference sequence).

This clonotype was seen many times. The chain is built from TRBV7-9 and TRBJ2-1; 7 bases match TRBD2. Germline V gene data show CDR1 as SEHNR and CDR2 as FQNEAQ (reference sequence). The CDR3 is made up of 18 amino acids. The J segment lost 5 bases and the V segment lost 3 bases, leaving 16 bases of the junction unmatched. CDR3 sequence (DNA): TGTGCCAGCAGCTTGGGCGCCTTAACTAGCGCGACGAACAATGAGCAGTTCTTC. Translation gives CASSLGALTSATNNEQFF.